A single sample is the source of the 7 T cell receptor beta chains below, sequenced in a study of blood T cell repertoires in COVID-19. Profiled with immunoSEQ multiplex PCR; TCRdb holds only in-frame clones, not every one. The sample lists about 180,000 clones, approximately 90% occurring once. Source material: peripheral blood. The receptors originated from a man between 18 and 35 years old who had recovered from COVID-19.

The V gene is TRBV6-5, the J gene TRBJ1-1, with TRBD1 matching 7 bases. This CDR3 region has 14 residues. With V trimmed by 5 bases and J by 8 bases, 11 bases remained unmatched. The germline V gene has CDR1 MNHEY and CDR2 SVGAGI. CDR3 DNA: TGTGCCAGCAGTACACCCCGACAGGGCCTAGAAGCTTTCTTT. Its protein product is CASSTPRQGLEAFF.

This rearrangement joins TRBV24-1 to TRBJ2-3; 7 bases align to TRBD1. The CDR3 runs to 15 residues. Germline loops: CDR1 KGHDR, CDR2 SFDVKD. V lost 2 bases to trimming and J lost 0 bases; unmatched junction nucleotides: 1. The CDR3 nucleotides read TGTGCCACCAGTGATTGGGACAGTAGCACAGATACGCAGTATTTT. Translation: CATSDWDSSTDTQYF.

The chain recombines TRBV2 with TRBJ1-4; possibly TRBD1 for D (6 bases). The CDR3 runs 16 residues. Trimming shortened V by 3 bases and J by 4 bases, and 15 bases separated the two germline ends. Germline CDR1 SNHLY, CDR2 FYNNEI. The CDR3 sequence: CASSERGQLINEKLFF. The CDR3 bases are TGTGCCAGCAGTGAGAGAGGACAGCTAATTAATGAAAAACTGTTTTTT.

The chain carries TRBV10-1 and TRBJ2-7; possible D gene TRBD2, 6 bases. The CDR3 is made up of 14 amino acids. Germline V gene lookup returns CDR1 WNHNN and CDR2 SYGVQD (reference sequence). The V end was cut by 3 bases, the J end by 2 bases, with 11 bases between. CDR3 DNA: TGCGCCAGCAGTGACACGGGAGTCGCCTACGAGCAGTACTTC. Residues: CASSDTGVAYEQYF.

V usage is TRBV25-1 and J usage is TRBJ1-4; D uncertain. Germline loops: CDR1 MGHDK, CDR2 SYGVNS. The CDR3 consists of 15 residues. Trimming left V 6 bases short and J 8 bases short, with 19 bases between. The CDR3 nucleotides read TGTGCCAGCAGGTCACTCGACGCGGGCGGGGAAAAACTGTTTTTT. It yields the protein CASRSLDAGGEKLFF.

This clone was recorded only once. The genes are TRBV18 and TRBJ2-7, with D uncertain. The CDR3 runs to 14 residues. V lost 5 bases to trimming and J lost 0 bases, with 11 bases between them. The germline V gene has CDR1 KGHSH and CDR2 LQKENI. The CDR3 DNA reads TGTGCCAGCTCAGAGAACCAGCGCTCCTACGAGCAGTACTTC. It yields the protein CASSENQRSYEQYF.

This sequence joins TRBV19 and TRBJ2-7, with 7 nucleotides matching TRBD1. Germline V CDR1 and CDR2: LNHDA, SQIVND (reference sequence). CDR3 size: 15 residues. V lost 7 bases, J lost 3 bases, and 12 bases stayed unmatched. Here the CDR3 reads CASKRGPNEDYEQYF. DNA for the CDR3: TGTGCCAGTAAAAGGGGGCCAAATGAGGACTACGAGCAGTACTTC. Looking up the rest from reference TRBV19 and TRBJ2-7 gives the full variable domain: DGGITQSPKYLFRKEGQNVTLSCEQNLNHDAMYWYRQDPGQGLRLIYYSQIVNDFQKGDIAEGYSVSREKKESFPLTVTSAQKNPTAFYLCASKRGPNEDYEQYFGPGTRLTVT.